Below, 26 T cell receptor beta chains from the same sample are listed, as sequenced in a study of CD8 T cells in Susac syndrome. An amount of RNA that ranged from about 0.45 to 1 ug was reverse transcribed with random hexamers. MiXCR, run by TCRdb on the immunoSEQ multiplex PCR reads, gives a single entry per CDR3 protein. Counted here are approximately 190,000 distinct CDR3 sequences, about 94% occurring once; the ten biggest clones make up roughly 0.098%. Sample: CD4+ T cells from PBMCs. The receptors shown here come from a human donor with Susac syndrome.

The J gene is TRBJ1-2, the V gene TRBV3-1, with TRBD1 identical over 10 bases. Germline loops: CDR1 LGHDT, CDR2 YNNKEL (reference sequence). The CDR3 length is 14 residues. The J segment lost 5 bases and the V segment lost 0 bases, leaving 0 bases of the junction unmatched. CDR3 DNA sequence: TGTGCCAGCAGCCAAGAGGGACAGGGGTATGGCTACACCTTC. Amino acid sequence: CASSQEGQGYGYTF.

This clonotype has just one count. The rearrangement joins TRBV30 to TRBJ1-2; weak D call: TRBD1 (6 bases). Trimming removed 0 bases at V and 3 bases at J, with 8 bases between. CDR1 is GTSNPN, CDR2 SVGIG, per germline (reference sequence). The CDR3 loop spans 13 amino acids. The CDR3 is CAWSVRQDYGYTF. The DNA for the CDR3 is TGTGCCTGGAGTGTAAGACAGGACTATGGCTACACCTTC. Full variable domain (rest looked up from reference TRBV30 and TRBJ1-2): SQTIHQWPATLVQPVGSPLSLECTVEGTSNPNLYWYRQAAGRGLQLLFYSVGIGQISSEVPQNLSASRPQDRQFILSSKKLLLSDSGFYLCAWSVRQDYGYTFGSGTRLTVV.

The chain combines TRBV2 with TRBJ1-4; 11 bases line up with TRBD1. Looked up from germline, CDR1 is SNHLY and CDR2 is FYNNEI. This CDR3 has 14 amino acids. After removal of 5 bases from V and 8 bases from J, the junction contained 4 bases not matched to a gene. The CDR3 loop reads CASSTDRGQEKLFF. CDR3 nucleotide sequence: TGTGCCAGCAGTACGGACAGGGGGCAAGAAAAACTGTTTTTT.

The chain employs TRBV5-1 and TRBJ1-2, with 7 bases identical to TRBD1. Germline-derived CDR1 and CDR2 are SGHRS and YFSETQ. V lost 4 bases, J lost 4 bases, and 7 bases stayed unmatched. The CDR3 is 14 residues long. The CDR3: CASSHGTESYGYTF. The DNA of the CDR3 is TGCGCCAGCAGCCACGGGACAGAGAGCTATGGCTACACCTTC.

The chain combines TRBV7-6 with TRBJ1-2, with 8 bases that match TRBD1. J lost 7 bases, V lost 5 bases, and 9 bases had no gene match. CDR1 and CDR2 (germline): SGHVS, FNYEAQ. The CDR3 covers 14 residues. This CDR3 is CASSPGTGYVGYTF. Written as DNA, the CDR3 is TGTGCCAGCAGCCCCGGGACAGGTTATGTTGGCTACACCTTC.

The V gene is TRBV7-9, the J gene TRBJ1-4, with TRBD1 matching 7 bases. CDR1 SEHNR and CDR2 FQNEAQ come from the germline V gene (reference sequence). J gave up 4 bases and V 3 bases, and 2 bases lay outside the gene matches. The CDR3 sequence is 14 residues long. CDR3 sequence (DNA): TGTGCCAGCAGCTTGGGACAGAATAATGAAAAACTGTTTTTT. It specifies CASSLGQNNEKLFF. Based on the CDR3 plus reference TRBV7-9 and TRBJ1-4, the full variable domain is DTGVSQNPRHKITKRGQNVTFRCDPISEHNRLYWYRQTLGQGPEFLTYFQNEAQLEKSRLLSDRFSAERPKGSFSTLEIQRTEQGDSAMYLCASSLGQNNEKLFFGSGTQLSVL.

The chain has TRBV6-1 and TRBJ1-1; 9 nucleotides agree with TRBD1. From germline, CDR1 is MNHNS and CDR2 SASEGT. CDR3 length: 16 residues. V shed 4 bases and J 11 bases; nucleotides not matched to a gene: 17. The CDR3 loop is CASSASGTGPTLWAFF. As DNA, the CDR3 is TGTGCCAGCAGTGCCTCCGGGACAGGGCCAACCCTTTGGGCTTTCTTT.

This clonotype was observed a handful of times. The chain is built from TRBV29-1 and TRBJ2-1; D is undetermined. There are 10 residues in the CDR3. The ends were cut back, 7 bases at V and 4 bases at J, with 5 bases in the middle. Looked up from germline, CDR1 is SQVTM and CDR2 is ANQGSEA. The CDR3 here is CSAAYNEQFF. The CDR3 DNA is TGCAGCGCTGCATACAATGAGCAGTTCTTC.

The chain combines TRBV9 with TRBJ1-4; 10 bases fit TRBD1. Germline CDR1 is SGDLS and CDR2 is YYNGEE. The CDR3 has 14 amino acids. Germline trimming cut 2 bases from V and 5 bases from J; bases unmatched to any gene: 0. CDR3 sequence: CASSVGQGNEKLFF. The DNA of the CDR3 is TGTGCCAGCAGCGTGGGACAGGGGAATGAAAAACTGTTTTTT.

The chain uses TRBV11-3 and TRBJ2-1; 10 bases are shared with TRBD2. There are 16 residues in the CDR3. Germline assignment: CDR1 SGHNT and CDR2 YENEEA. V lost 3 bases to trimming and J lost 7 bases; unmatched junction nucleotides: 9. CDR3 DNA: TGTGCCAGCAGCTTGGGAGCGGGGGGGACGCGAAATGAGCAGTTCTTC. Its protein is CASSLGAGGTRNEQFF.

This chain links TRBV19 with TRBJ1-2; 7 positions agree with TRBD1. V was pared by 6 bases and J by 4 bases, with 5 bases of the junction left unmatched. The germline V gene encodes CDR1 LNHDA and CDR2 SQIVND (reference sequence). This CDR3 is 13 amino acids long. Here the CDR3 DNA reads TGTGCCAGTAGCGTGGGACAGTTCTATGGCTACACCTTC. It yields the protein CASSVGQFYGYTF.

This chain connects TRBV7-2 to TRBJ2-5, with a tentative D call TRBD1 (5 bases). The V gene lost 3 bases and the J gene lost 2 bases, with 13 bases spanning the gap. Germline V lookup: CDR1 SGHTA, CDR2 FQGNSA. The CDR3 has 15 amino acids. The CDR3 loop reads CASSFSTGPQETQYF. Here the CDR3 DNA reads TGTGCCAGCAGCTTTAGCACAGGCCCTCAAGAGACCCAGTACTTC.

The rearrangement joins TRBV7-2 to TRBJ2-3; 12 nucleotides match TRBD2. Per germline, CDR1 SGHTA and CDR2 FQGNSA. The CDR3 spans 15 residues. The V gene end was trimmed by 5 bases and the J gene end by 7 bases; junction bases not matched to a gene: 7. CDR3 nucleotides: TGTGCCAGCAGCCCGATGACTAGCGGGGGCTATACGCAGTATTTT. This encodes CASSPMTSGGYTQYF.

The chain employs TRBV1 and TRBJ1-1. TRBV1 is marked as a pseudogene. The CDR3 runs to 9 residues. CDR3 sequence: CTSSQEAFF. The CDR3 DNA sequence: TGCACCAGCAGCCAAGAAGCTTTCTTT.

This clonotype appeared once. The chain carries TRBV4-2 and TRBJ2-3; the D is unclear. The germline gives CDR1 LGHNA, CDR2 YNFKEQ. The CDR3 extends over 14 amino acids. V lost 3 bases to trimming and J lost 2 bases, with 9 bases between them. The CDR3, as DNA: TGTGCCAGCAGCCACCCTGGGCCCACAGATACGCAGTATTTT. Encoded protein: CASSHPGPTDTQYF.

The chain couples TRBV28 to TRBJ2-5, with a tentative D call TRBD1 (6 bases). Germline V gene sequence: CDR1 MDHEN, CDR2 SYDVKM. V was pared by 5 bases and J by 7 bases, with 20 bases between. The CDR3 is made up of 15 amino acids. CDR3 sequence reads: CASSPPPTGFGTQYF. For the CDR3, the DNA is TGTGCCAGCAGTCCACCCCCCACAGGGTTTGGGACCCAGTACTTC. Together with reference TRBV28 and TRBJ2-5, the CDR3 gives the full variable domain: DVKVTQSSRYLVKRTGEKVFLECVQDMDHENMFWYRQDPGLGLRLIYFSYDVKMKEKGDIPEGYSVSREKKERFSLILESASTNQTSMYLCASSPPPTGFGTQYFGPGTRLLVL.

This clonotype was seen a single time. The V call is TRBV15, the J call TRBJ2-2; D gene unclear. Germline CDR1 reads LNHNV; CDR2 reads YYDKDF (reference sequence). Trimming removed 0 bases from V and 7 bases from J, with 12 bases in between. This CDR3 is built from 15 residues. The CDR3 DNA reads as TGTGCCACCAGCAGAGAAGGCCGTAGAGACGGGGAGCTGTTTTTT. Translating it yields CATSREGRRDGELFF.

The CDR3 DNA reads TGTGCCAGTAGTATTGGGTATAGCAATCAGCCCCAGCATTTT. Translating gives CASSIGYSNQPQHF. This chain connects TRBV19 to TRBJ1-5; D not resolved. Germline lookup yields CDR1 LNHDA and CDR2 SQIVND (reference sequence). Trimming left V 3 bases short and J 0 bases short, with 6 bases between. CDR3 size: 14 residues.

This clonotype was counted once. This sequence joins TRBV18 and TRBJ2-1; TRBD1 or TRBD2 may be the D gene (5 bases each). The V and J ends lost 4 bases and 4 bases respectively, with 14 bases between them. Germline CDR1 is KGHSH and CDR2 is LQKENI. The CDR3 runs 15 residues. In DNA, the CDR3 is TGTGCCAGCTCACGGGCCGGGACGCAATACAATGAGCAGTTCTTC. Translated: CASSRAGTQYNEQFF.

V usage is TRBV5-1 and J usage is TRBJ2-5; 12 bases are shared with TRBD2. The V and J ends lost 0 bases and 4 bases, in that order; junction bases with no gene match: 4. The CDR3 is made up of 16 amino acids. Germline V CDR1 and CDR2: SGHRS, YFSETQ. CDR3 sequence reads: CASSLAPSGGVETQYF. CDR3 DNA: TGCGCCAGCAGCTTGGCCCCTAGCGGGGGGGTAGAGACCCAGTACTTC.

This chain connects TRBV30 to TRBJ2-7; 7 bases are a match to TRBD1. The trim removed 0 bases at V and 3 bases at J, leaving 11 bases unmatched. This CDR3 contains 16 residues. Germline CDR1 is GTSNPN and CDR2 is SVGIG (reference sequence). CDR3 nucleotide sequence: TGTGCCTGGAGTGTTCCCGGACAGGCCGTCGGCTACGAGCAGTACTTC. This codes for CAWSVPGQAVGYEQYF.

V usage is TRBV5-1 and J usage is TRBJ2-2, with 8 bases lining up with TRBD1. The CDR3 is 15 residues long. Germline CDR1 SGHRS, CDR2 YFSETQ. J gave up 6 bases and V 4 bases, and 8 bases lay outside the gene matches. The CDR3 region has the DNA TGCGCCAGCAGCACCGGACAGGGTGGGGCCGGGGAGCTGTTTTTT. This codes for CASSTGQGGAGELFF.

The chain links TRBV13 to TRBJ1-2; 11 bases align to TRBD1. This CDR3 is built from 13 residues. CDR1 and CDR2 from the germline V gene are PRHDT and FYEKMQ (reference sequence). CDR3 in amino acids: CAVRTGGVYGYTF. DNA of the CDR3: TGTGCAGTAAGGACAGGGGGCGTCTATGGCTACACCTTC. The whole variable domain, filled in from reference TRBV13 and TRBJ1-2, reads AAGVIQSPRHLIKEKRETATLKCYPIPRHDTVYWYQQGPGQDPQFLISFYEKMQSDKGSIPDRFSAQQFSDYHSELNMSSLELGDSALYFCAVRTGGVYGYTFGSGTRLTVV.

The chain employs TRBV18 and TRBJ1-6, with TRBD1 matching 8 bases. CDR3 length equals 16 residues. The V segment lost 6 bases and the J segment 11 bases; nucleotides outside the gene matches: 15. The germline CDR1 and CDR2 sequences are KGHSH and LQKENI. The CDR3 bases are TGTGCCAGCTCCGGACAGGGACCGGGGGGAGAAGCACCCCTCCACTTT. It codes for CASSGQGPGGEAPLHF.

The chain links TRBV9 to TRBJ2-7; no reliable D call. The CDR3 contains 15 residues. V shed 0 bases and J shed 2 bases, with 12 bases lying between them. The V gene's germline CDR1 is SGDLS and CDR2 YYNGEE. CDR3 region: CASSVASRQPYEQYF. For the CDR3, the DNA is TGTGCCAGCAGCGTAGCCAGTCGCCAACCCTACGAGCAGTACTTC.

The genes are TRBV5-1 and TRBJ2-7; TRBD2 matches 12 bases. V was pared by 4 bases and J by 1 base, with 9 bases of the junction left unmatched. The germline V gene has CDR1 SGHRS and CDR2 YFSETQ. The CDR3 is made up of 17 amino acids. CDR3: CASSRGTSGLTSYEQYF. CDR3 nucleotide sequence: TGCGCCAGCAGCCGCGGGACTAGCGGGTTGACTTCCTACGAGCAGTACTTC.